The 2 T cell receptor beta chains in this list originate from one sample, sequenced in a study of blood T cell repertoires in COVID-19. Profiled with immunoSEQ multiplex PCR; TCRdb holds only in-frame clones, not every one. Among approximately 350,000 clones listed, roughly 90% were seen once. The sequencing input was peripheral blood. The receptors were sampled from a woman in her thirties with COVID-19, enrolled during active disease.

The chain employs TRBV5-5 and TRBJ2-7; no clear D gene. V was shortened by 6 bases and J by 0 bases, with 16 bases between the two germline ends. Germline assignment: CDR1 SGHKS and CDR2 YYEKEE (reference sequence). CDR3 length: 15 amino acids. CDR3 protein: CASTLGLLSSYEQYF. CDR3 nucleotide sequence: TGTGCCAGCACCCTGGGCCTTCTAAGCTCCTACGAGCAGTACTTC. Variable domain in full (rest from reference TRBV5-5 and TRBJ2-7): DAGVTQSPTHLIKTRGQQVTLRCSPISGHKSVSWYQQVLGQGPQFIFQYYEKEERGRGNFPDRFSARQFPNYSSELNVNALLLGDSALYLCASTLGLLSSYEQYFGPGTRLTVT.

This sequence joins TRBV18 and TRBJ2-2; 12 bases are a match to TRBD2. Germline CDR1 and CDR2: KGHSH and LQKENI. The CDR3 is 17 amino acids. The ends lost 1 base at V and 6 bases at J; junction bases unmatched: 6. The CDR3 DNA is TGTGCCAGCTCACCACGAGTAACTAGCGGGAGGTCCGGGGAGCTGTTTTTT. Its translation is CASSPRVTSGRSGELFF.